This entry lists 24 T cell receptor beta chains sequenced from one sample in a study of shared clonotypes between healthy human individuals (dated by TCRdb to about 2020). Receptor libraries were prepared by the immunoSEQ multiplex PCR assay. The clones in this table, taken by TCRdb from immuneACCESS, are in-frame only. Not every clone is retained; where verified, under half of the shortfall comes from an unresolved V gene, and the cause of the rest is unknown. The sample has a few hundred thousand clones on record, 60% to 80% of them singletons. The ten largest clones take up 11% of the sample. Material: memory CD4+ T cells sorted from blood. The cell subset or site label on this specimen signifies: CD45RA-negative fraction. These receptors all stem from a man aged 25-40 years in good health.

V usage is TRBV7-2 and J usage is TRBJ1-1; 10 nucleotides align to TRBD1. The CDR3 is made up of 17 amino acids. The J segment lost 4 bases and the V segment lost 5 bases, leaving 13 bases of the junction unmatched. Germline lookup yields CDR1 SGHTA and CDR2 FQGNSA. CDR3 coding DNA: TGTGCCAGCAGCGGCCAGCTCGGGACAGGGGTGTTCACTGAAGCTTTCTTT. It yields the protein CASSGQLGTGVFTEAFF.

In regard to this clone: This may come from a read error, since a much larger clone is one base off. CDR3 coding DNA: TGTGCCAGCAGCATCAACGGGGGGCGGTACGGGCAGTACTTC. Residues: CASSINGGRYGQYF. The chain recombines TRBV11-2 with TRBJ2-7; weak D call: TRBD2 (7 bases). Germline CDR1 SGHAT, CDR2 FQNNGV. This CDR3 has 14 amino acids. The full variable domain, completed using reference TRBV11-2 and TRBJ2-7, is EAGVAQSPRYKIIEKRQSVAFWCNPISGHATLYWYQQILGQGPKLLIQFQNNGVVDDSQLPKDRFSAERLKGVDSTLKIQPAKLEDSAVYLCASSINGGRYGQYFGPGTRLTVT.

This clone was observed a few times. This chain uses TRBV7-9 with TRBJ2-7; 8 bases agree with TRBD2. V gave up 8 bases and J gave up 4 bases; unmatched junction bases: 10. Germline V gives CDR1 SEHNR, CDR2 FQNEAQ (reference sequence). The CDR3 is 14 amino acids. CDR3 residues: CASGSAGGAYEQYF. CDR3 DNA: TGTGCCAGCGGGTCCGCGGGAGGAGCGTACGAGCAGTACTTC.

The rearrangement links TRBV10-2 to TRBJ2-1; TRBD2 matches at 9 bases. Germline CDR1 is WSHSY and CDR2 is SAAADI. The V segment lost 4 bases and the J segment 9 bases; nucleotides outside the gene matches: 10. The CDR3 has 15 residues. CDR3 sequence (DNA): TGCGCCAGCAGTGCATTAGCGGGAGATCGGGGTGAGCAGTTCTTC. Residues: CASSALAGDRGEQFF.

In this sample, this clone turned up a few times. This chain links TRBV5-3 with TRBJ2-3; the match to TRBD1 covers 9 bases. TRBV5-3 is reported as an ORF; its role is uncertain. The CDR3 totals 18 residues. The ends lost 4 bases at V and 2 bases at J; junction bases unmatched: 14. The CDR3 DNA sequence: TGTGCCAGAAGCCACGACAGGGGGAAACTTCGAGACACAGATACGCAGTATTTT. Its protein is CARSHDRGKLRDTDTQYF.

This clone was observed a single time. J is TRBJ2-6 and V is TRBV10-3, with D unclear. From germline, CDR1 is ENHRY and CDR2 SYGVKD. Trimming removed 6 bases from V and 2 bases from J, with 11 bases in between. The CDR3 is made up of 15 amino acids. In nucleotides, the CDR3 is TGTGCCATCAGCCGAGGAGAACCTGGGGCCAACGTCCTGACTTTC. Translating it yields CAISRGEPGANVLTF.

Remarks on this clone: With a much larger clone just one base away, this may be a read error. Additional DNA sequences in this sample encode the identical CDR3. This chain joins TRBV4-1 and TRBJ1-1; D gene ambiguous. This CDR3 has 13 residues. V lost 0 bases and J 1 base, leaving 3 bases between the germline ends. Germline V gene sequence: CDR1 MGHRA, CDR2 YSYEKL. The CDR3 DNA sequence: TGCGCCAGCAGCCAAGACAGGAACACTGAAGCTTTCTTT. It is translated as CASSQDRNTEAFF.

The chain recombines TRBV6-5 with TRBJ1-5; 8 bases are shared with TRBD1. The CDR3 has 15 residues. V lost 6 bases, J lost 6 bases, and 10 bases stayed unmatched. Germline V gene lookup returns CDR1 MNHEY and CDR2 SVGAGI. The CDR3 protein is CASSLLPGGTQPQHF. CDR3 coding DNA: TGTGCCAGCAGCCTGTTGCCAGGGGGCACTCAGCCCCAGCATTTT.

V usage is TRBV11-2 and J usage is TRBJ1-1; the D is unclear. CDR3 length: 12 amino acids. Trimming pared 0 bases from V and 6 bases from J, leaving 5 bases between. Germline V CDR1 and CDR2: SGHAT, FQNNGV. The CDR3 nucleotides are TGTGCCAGCAGCTTAGAAAACTCTGAAGCTTTCTTT. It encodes CASSLENSEAFF.

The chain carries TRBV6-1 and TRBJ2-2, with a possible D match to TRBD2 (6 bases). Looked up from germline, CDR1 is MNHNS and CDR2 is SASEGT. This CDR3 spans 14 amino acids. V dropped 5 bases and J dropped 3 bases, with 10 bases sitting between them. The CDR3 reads CASSKGDYTGELFF. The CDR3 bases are TGTGCCAGCAGTAAAGGGGACTACACCGGGGAGCTGTTTTTT.

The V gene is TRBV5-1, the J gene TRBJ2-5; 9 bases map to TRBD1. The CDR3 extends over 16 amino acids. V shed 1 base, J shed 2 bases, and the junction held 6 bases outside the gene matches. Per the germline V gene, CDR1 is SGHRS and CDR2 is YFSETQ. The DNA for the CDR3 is TGCGCCAGCAGCTTGTCGGGACAGGGAGGTCAAGAGACCCAGTACTTC. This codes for CASSLSGQGGQETQYF.

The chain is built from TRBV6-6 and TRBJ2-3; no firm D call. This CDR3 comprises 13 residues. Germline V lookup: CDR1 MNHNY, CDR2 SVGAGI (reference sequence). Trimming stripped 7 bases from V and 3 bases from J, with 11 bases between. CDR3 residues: CASTTRRTDTQYF. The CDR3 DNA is TGTGCCAGCACCACCCGACGGACAGATACGCAGTATTTT.

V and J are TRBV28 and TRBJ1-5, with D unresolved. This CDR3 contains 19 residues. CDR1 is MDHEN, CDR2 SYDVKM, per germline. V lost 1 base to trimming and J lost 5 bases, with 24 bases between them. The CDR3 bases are TGTGCCAGCAGTTTATCCCTAGGACTGGGATCCATGCTCGATCAGCCCCAGCATTTT. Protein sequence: CASSLSLGLGSMLDQPQHF.

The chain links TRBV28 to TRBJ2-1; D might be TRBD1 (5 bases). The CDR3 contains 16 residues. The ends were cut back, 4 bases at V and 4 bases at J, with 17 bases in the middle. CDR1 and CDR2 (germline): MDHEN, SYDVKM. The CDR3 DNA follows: TGTGCCAGCAGTTCCCCCTCGCAGGGTCAGTACAATGAGCAGTTCTTC. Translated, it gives CASSSPSQGQYNEQFF.

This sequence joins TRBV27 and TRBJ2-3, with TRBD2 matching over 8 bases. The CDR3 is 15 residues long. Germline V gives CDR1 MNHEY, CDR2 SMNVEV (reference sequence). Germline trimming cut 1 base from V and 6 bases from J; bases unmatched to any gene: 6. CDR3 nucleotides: TGTGCCAGCAGTTTATTGGGACTAGGGGGGGATACGCAGTATTTT. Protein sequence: CASSLLGLGGDTQYF.

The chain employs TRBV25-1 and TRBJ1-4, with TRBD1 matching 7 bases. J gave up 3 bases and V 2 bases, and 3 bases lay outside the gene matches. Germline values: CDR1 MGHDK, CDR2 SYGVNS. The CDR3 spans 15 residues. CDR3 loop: CASSETGVANEKLFF. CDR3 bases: TGTGCCAGCAGTGAAACAGGGGTTGCTAATGAAAAACTGTTTTTT.

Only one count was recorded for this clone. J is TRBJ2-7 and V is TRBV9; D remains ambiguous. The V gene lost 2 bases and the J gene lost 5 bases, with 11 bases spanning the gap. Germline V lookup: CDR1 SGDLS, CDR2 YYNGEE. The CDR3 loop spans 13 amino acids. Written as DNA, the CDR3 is TGTGCCAGCAGCGTGGTTCCTAGTGACGAGCAGTACTTC. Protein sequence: CASSVVPSDEQYF.

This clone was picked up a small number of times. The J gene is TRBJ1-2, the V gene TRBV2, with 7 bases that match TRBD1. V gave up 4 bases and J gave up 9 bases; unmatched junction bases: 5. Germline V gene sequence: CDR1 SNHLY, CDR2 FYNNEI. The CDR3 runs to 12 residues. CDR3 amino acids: CASSGQGESYTF. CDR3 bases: TGTGCCAGCAGTGGACAGGGAGAGAGCTACACCTTC.

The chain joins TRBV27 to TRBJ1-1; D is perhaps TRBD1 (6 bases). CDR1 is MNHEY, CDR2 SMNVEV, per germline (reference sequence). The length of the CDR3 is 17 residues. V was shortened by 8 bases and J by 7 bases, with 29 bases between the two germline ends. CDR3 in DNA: TGTGCCAGCGTGGGGCAGGGGAGCCAGGCGCTAATCAATGAAGCTTTCTTT. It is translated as CASVGQGSQALINEAFF.

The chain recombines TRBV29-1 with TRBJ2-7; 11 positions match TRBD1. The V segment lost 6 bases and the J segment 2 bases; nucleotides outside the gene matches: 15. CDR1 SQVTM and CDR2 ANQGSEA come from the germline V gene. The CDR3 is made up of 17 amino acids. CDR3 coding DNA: TGCAGCGTCGACGCAAGAGTAGGACAGGGGGCTCCCTACGAGCAGTACTTC. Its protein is CSVDARVGQGAPYEQYF.

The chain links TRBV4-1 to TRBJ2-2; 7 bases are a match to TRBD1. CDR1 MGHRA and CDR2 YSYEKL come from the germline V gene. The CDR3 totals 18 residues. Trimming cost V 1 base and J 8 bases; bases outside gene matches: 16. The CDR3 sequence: CASSQGPPTGLDVGELFF. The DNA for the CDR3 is TGCGCCAGCAGCCAAGGGCCCCCGACAGGGTTGGATGTGGGGGAGCTGTTTTTT.

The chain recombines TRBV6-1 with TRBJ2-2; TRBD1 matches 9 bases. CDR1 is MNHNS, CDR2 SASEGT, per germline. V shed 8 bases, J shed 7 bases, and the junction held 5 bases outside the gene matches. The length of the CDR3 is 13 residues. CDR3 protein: CASYRGPGGELFF. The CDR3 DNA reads TGTGCCAGCTACAGGGGGCCAGGCGGGGAGCTGTTTTTT.

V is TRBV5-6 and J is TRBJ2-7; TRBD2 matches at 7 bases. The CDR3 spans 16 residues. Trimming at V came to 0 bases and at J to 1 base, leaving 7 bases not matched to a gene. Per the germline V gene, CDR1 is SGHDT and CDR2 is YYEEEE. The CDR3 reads CASSLERDADSYEQYF. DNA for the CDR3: TGTGCCAGCAGCTTGGAGCGGGACGCAGATTCCTACGAGCAGTACTTC.

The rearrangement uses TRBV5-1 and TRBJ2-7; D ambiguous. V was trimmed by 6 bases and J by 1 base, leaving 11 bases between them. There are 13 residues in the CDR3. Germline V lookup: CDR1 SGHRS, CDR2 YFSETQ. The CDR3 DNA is TGCGCCAGCACCCTCCCAGATTCCTACGAGCAGTACTTC. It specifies CASTLPDSYEQYF.